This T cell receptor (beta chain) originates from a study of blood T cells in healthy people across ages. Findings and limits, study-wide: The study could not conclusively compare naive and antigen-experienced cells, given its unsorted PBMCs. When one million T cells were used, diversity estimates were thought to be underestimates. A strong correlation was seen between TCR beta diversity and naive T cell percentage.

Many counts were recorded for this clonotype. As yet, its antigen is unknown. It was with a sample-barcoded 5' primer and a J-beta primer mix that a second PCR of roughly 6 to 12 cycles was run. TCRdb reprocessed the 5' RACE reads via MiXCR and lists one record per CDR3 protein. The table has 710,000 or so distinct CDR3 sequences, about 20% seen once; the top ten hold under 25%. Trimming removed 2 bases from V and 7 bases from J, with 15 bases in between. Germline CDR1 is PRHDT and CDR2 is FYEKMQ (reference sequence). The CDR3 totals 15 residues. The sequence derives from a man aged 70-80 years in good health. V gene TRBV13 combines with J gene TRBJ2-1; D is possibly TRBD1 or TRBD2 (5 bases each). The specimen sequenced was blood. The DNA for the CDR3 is TGTGCCAGCAGCTTACGAGGGGCATTAGGGAATGAGCAGTTCTTC. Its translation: CASSLRGALGNEQFF.